This TCR beta chain stems from a study of cytomegalovirus exposure and HLA in healthy donors. The primer mix had 60 Vbeta and 13 Jbeta primers. Clones were sequenced by immunoSEQ multiplex PCR, and TCRdb holds only the in-frame ones, with some missing. The sample holds 55,000 to 85,000 clones. The CDR3 extends over 15 amino acids. V shed 0 bases and J shed 0 bases, with 8 bases lying between them. CDR1 is SGHTA, CDR2 FQGNSA, per germline. Study outcomes and limitations: Later analysis identified 15,000 to 20,000 TCR beta sequences associated with HLA alleles, using a false discovery rate threshold of 0.05. Donor immune exposure was known only as CMV serostatus. A later analysis linked a missense DCLRE1C variant to TCR beta V- and J-gene trimming. Overall, around 150 TCR beta chains were annotated as cytomegalovirus-associated.

Points on this clone: Its antigen is unknown.

The sequence derives from a woman between 25 and 40 years old in good health and CMV-seronegative. The V gene is TRBV7-2, the J gene TRBJ1-2; no firm D call. The sequencing input was PBMCs. CDR3 DNA sequence: TGTGCCAGCAGCTTAGCAAGGAGTCCTAACTATGGCTACACCTTC. Its translation: CASSLARSPNYGYTF.